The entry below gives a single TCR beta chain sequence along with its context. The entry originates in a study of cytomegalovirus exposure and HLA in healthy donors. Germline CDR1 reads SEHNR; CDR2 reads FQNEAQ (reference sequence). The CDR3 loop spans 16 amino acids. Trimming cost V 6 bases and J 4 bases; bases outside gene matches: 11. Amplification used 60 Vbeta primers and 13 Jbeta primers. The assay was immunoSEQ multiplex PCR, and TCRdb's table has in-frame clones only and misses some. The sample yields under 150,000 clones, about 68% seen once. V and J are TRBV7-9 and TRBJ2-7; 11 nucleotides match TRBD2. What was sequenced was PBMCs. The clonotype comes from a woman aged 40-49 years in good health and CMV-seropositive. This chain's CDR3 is CASRRTSGSPGYEQYF. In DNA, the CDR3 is TGTGCCAGCAGACGTACTAGCGGGAGCCCCGGTTACGAGCAGTACTTC.